This is a list of T cell receptor beta chains from one sample in a study of T cells in Graves' hyperthyroidism and ophthalmopathy. From the multiplex PCR reads, TCRdb called clonotypes with MiXCR, one entry per CDR3 protein. Among 500,000 to 800,000 distinct CDR3 sequences listed, nearly 45% were seen once. The sequenced sample was peripheral blood or thyroid tissue (not recorded which). The receptors originated from an adult man with Graves' disease, either hyperthyroidism or ophthalmopathy (not recorded which). Both conserved end residues are trimmed from each CDR3. A D gene is named only where the DNA matches it firmly. Where a row states a size, it is once, few, many or the class of an expanded clone; other rows omit it.

14 | NA | few | TRBJ1-1 | TRBV7-4 | ASSLPGGLANTEAF
11 | TRBD1 | many | TRBJ2-5 | TRBV19 | ASRDRVQETQY
11 | NA | many | TRBJ1-3 | TRBV29-1 | SVADTAKNTIY
15 | TRBD1 | few | TRBJ1-6 | TRBV20-1 | SARDVTGTGENSPLH
13 | TRBD1 | NA | TRBJ1-2 | TRBV5-5 | ASSQGTGSGYGYT
13 | NA | few | TRBJ2-7 | TRBV9 | ASSVGAGGGYEQY
9 | NA | many | TRBJ2-2 | TRBV2 | ASSQAGELF
12 | NA | NA | TRBJ2-1 | TRBV24-1 | ATSDSTGRDEQF
10 | NA | many | TRBJ1-1 | TRBV10-3 | AISERQLEAF
11 | TRBD1 | once | TRBJ1-4 | TRBV29-1 | SVSDRGGEKLF
13 | TRBD1 | NA | TRBJ1-4 | TRBV7-6 | ASTARQGLGEKLF
13 | TRBD1 | few | TRBJ1-2 | TRBV7-3 | ASSPQGQAYYGYT
13 | NA | NA | TRBJ1-2 | TRBV5-1 | ASSLVGTTNYGYT
11 | TRBD1 | NA | TRBJ1-2 | TRBV29-1 | SVASGTGVGYT
14 | NA | NA | TRBJ2-7 | TRBV7-9 | ASSPGWLRDSYEQY
16 | TRBD2 | few | TRBJ2-2 | TRBV7-9 | ASSQDLRTSGEVGELF
13 | TRBD1 | NA | TRBJ1-5 | TRBV7-4 | ASSPWTGDNQPQH
13 | TRBD1 | NA | TRBJ1-5 | TRBV20-1 | SARGGQGGGQPQH
12 | NA | many | TRBJ2-7 | TRBV7-8 | ASSFRQGRDEQY
11 | NA | many | TRBJ2-7 | TRBV6-6 | ASREDGEYEQY
12 | NA | few | TRBJ1-2 | TRBV9 | ASSTHSGIKEYT
14 | TRBD1 | NA | TRBJ2-2 | TRBV19 | ASSIAGGSRTGELF
13 | TRBD1 | NA | TRBJ1-1 | TRBV6-5 | ASSYQGGAGTEAF
13 | TRBD2 | NA | TRBJ2-7 | TRBV5-5 | ASSLEAGSSYEQY
13 | NA | many | TRBJ1-3 | TRBV9 | ASSVTDTSGNTIY
11 | TRBD1 | few | TRBJ1-2 | TRBV6-5 | ASREGGSGGYT
8 | NA | NA | TRBJ1-2 | TRBV29-1 | SVDRGGYT
13 | NA | many | TRBJ1-1 | TRBV10-3 | AISVWGEGNTEAF
14 | TRBD1 | few | TRBJ1-1 | TRBV29-1 | SVEDGGRGLGTEAF
8 | NA | few | TRBJ1-2 | TRBV29-1 | SEGEYGYT
11 | NA | NA | TRBJ1-6 | TRBV2 | ARSEAPNSPLH
12 | TRBD2 | NA | TRBJ2-2 | TRBV19 | ASSPGGLVGELF
12 | NA | NA | TRBJ2-7 | TRBV6-5 | AGGRGETGYEQY
9 | NA | NA | TRBJ1-2 | TRBV20-1 | STRGAYGYT
14 | TRBD1 | NA | TRBJ1-4 | TRBV2 | ASTGTGIFTNEKLF
13 | NA | NA | TRBJ1-1 | TRBV20-1 | SARDEDGGGTEAF
9 | TRBD2 | NA | TRBJ2-5 | TRBV29-1 | SVPGGETQY
12 | NA | NA | TRBJ1-6 | TRBV25-1 | ASSPDSPGSPLH
12 | TRBD1 | few | TRBJ1-2 | TRBV9 | ASDPTGGANGYT
12 | NA | NA | TRBJ1-5 | TRBV20-1 | SAGERRVNQPQH
11 | TRBD1 | NA | TRBJ1-2 | TRBV10-3 | AMLDRDHYGYT
13 | TRBD1 | NA | TRBJ1-2 | TRBV2 | ASRAGTGLNYGYT
11 | NA | NA | TRBJ1-1 | TRBV6-6 | ASSRQDHTEAF
12 | NA | few | TRBJ2-7 | TRBV7-9 | ASSQPGTRYEQY
14 | TRBD1 | NA | TRBJ1-2 | TRBV5-1 | ASSGSGTGIRYGYT
10 | NA | NA | TRBJ1-4 | TRBV2 | ARSHGNEKLF
12 | NA | NA | TRBJ2-7 | TRBV5-1 | ASSWKDLSYEQY
11 | TRBD1 | many | TRBJ2-7 | TRBV29-1 | SGRTGGLYEQY
10 | NA | many | TRBJ1-3 | TRBV15 | ATSGEGNTIY
15 | NA | NA | TRBJ2-6 | TRBV14 | ASSQESGRSGANVLT
11 | TRBD1 | NA | TRBJ1-1 | TRBV29-1 | SLSQGVNTEAF
16 | NA | few | TRBJ2-2 | TRBV7-8 | ASSYMVPGGANTGELF
13 | NA | once | TRBJ2-5 | TRBV10-3 | AIRAGQAYQETQY